A selection of T cell receptor beta chains follows, all from one sample in a study of PD-1 blockade in classical Hodgkin lymphoma. Repertoires were generated with immunoSEQ multiplex PCR, while TCRdb's copy carries only in-frame clones and drops some. The sample shows some 52,000 clones, around nine tenths of them seen only once. The sample here was peripheral blood mononuclear cells (PBMCs), taken before the fourth cycle of nivolumab. The receptors shown here come from a human donor with classical Hodgkin lymphoma. Both conserved end residues are part of each CDR3. The D gene is left open where the match is weak. Size tells how often a clone was seen (once, few, many) or the class of an expanded clone, and some rows leave it out.

TRBV4-3	TRBJ1-1	-	-	CASSQDLGGMDTEAFF	TGCGCCAGCAGCCAAGATCTAGGGGGAATGGACACTGAAGCTTTCTTT
TRBV28	TRBJ1-2	-	-	CASSLSAYGYTF	TGTGCCAGCAGTTTATCAGCCTATGGCTACACCTTC
TRBV19	TRBJ1-5	-	-	CASMGPGGQPQHF	TGTGCCAGTATGGGTCCTGGGGGCCAGCCCCAGCATTTT
TRBV4-1	TRBJ2-2	-	TRBD1	CASSQPRQGPNTGELFF	TGCGCCAGCAGCCAACCGCGACAGGGGCCGAACACCGGGGAGCTGTTTTTT
TRBV14	TRBJ2-7	-	TRBD2	CASSQGLGGVYEQYF	TGTGCCAGCAGCCAGGGGTTGGGGGGGGTCTACGAGCAGTACTTC
TRBV6-4	TRBJ1-3	-	TRBD1	CASRGTGYSGNTIYF	TGTGCCAGCAGAGGGACAGGGTACTCTGGAAACACCATATATTTT
TRBV11-3	TRBJ1-1	-	TRBD1	CASSLAGGTEAFF	TGTGCCAGCAGCTTAGCAGGGGGCACTGAAGCTTTCTTT
TRBV27	TRBJ2-3	-	-	CASSFLPGGLTDTQYF	TGTGCCAGCAGTTTCCTCCCCGGGGGTCTCACAGATACGCAGTATTTT
TRBV15	TRBJ2-7	-	-	CATSRDQGPSHEQYF	TGTGCCACCAGCAGAGACCAGGGCCCGTCCCACGAGCAGTACTTC
TRBV7-9	TRBJ2-1	-	TRBD2	CASSLLGGLAGGNEQFF	TGTGCCAGCAGCTTATTGGGTGGGTTAGCGGGAGGGAATGAGCAGTTCTTC
TRBV11-2	TRBJ2-7	-	TRBD2	CASSGGGGSYEQYF	TGTGCCAGCAGCGGGGGGGGAGGATCCTACGAGCAGTACTTC
TRBV5-6	TRBJ2-7	-	TRBD2	CASSFIVGGRLGEQYF	TGTGCCAGCAGCTTTATCGTCGGCGGGAGGTTAGGCGAGCAGTACTTC
TRBV29-1	TRBJ1-2	once	TRBD1	CSVQPGQSFLGYTF	TGCAGCGTTCAGCCGGGACAGTCGTTTCTTGGCTACACCTTC
TRBV13	TRBJ1-6	-	-	CASSLAGVSYNSPLHF	TGTGCCAGCAGCCTCGCAGGAGTCTCCTATAATTCACCCCTCCACTTT
TRBV15	TRBJ2-5	-	-	CATSRVGETQYF	TGTGCCACCAGCAGAGTTGGGGAGACCCAGTACTTC
TRBV4-3	TRBJ2-4	-	-	CASSQVLAKNIQYF	TGCGCCAGCAGCCAAGTACTAGCCAAAAACATTCAGTACTTC
TRBV7-8	TRBJ2-5	-	TRBD2	CASSLVSGGRTQYF	TGTGCCAGCAGCTTAGTTTCGGGGGGGCGGACCCAGTACTTC
TRBV6-1	TRBJ2-1	once	-	CASSPSDRTSTFF	TGTGCCAGCAGTCCAAGCGATCGGACCAGCACGTTCTTC
TRBV7-2	TRBJ2-5	-	-	CASSLAGQQETQYF	TGTGCCAGCAGCTTAGCCGGACAGCAAGAGACCCAGTACTTC
TRBV10-3	TRBJ2-7	-	TRBD1	CAIRPGQGSYEQYF	TGTGCCATCAGGCCGGGACAGGGCTCCTACGAGCAGTACTTC
TRBV28	TRBJ2-7	-	TRBD2	CASNLAGAHYEQYF	TGTGCCAGCAATCTAGCGGGAGCCCACTACGAGCAGTACTTC
TRBV6-5	TRBJ2-2	-	TRBD2	CASSFRTSGGGELFF	TGTGCCAGCAGTTTCCGGACTAGCGGGGGCGGGGAGCTGTTTTTT
TRBV27	TRBJ1-2	-	-	CASTGGPPSYGYTF	TGTGCCAGCACGGGGGGGCCCCCCTCCTATGGCTACACCTTC
TRBV28	TRBJ2-3	-	-	CANDPSNHTDTQYF	TGTGCCAACGACCCATCCAACCACACAGATACGCAGTATTTT
TRBV5-1	TRBJ2-5	once	TRBD2	CASSPGLAETQYF	TGCGCCAGCAGCCCGGGACTAGCGGAGACCCAGTACTTC
TRBV5-1	TRBJ1-1	-	-	CASSLARWSTEAFF	TGCGCCAGCAGCTTGGCTAGGTGGAGCACTGAAGCTTTCTTT
TRBV6-1	TRBJ2-2	few	-	CASSEVMTVSRGELFF	TGTGCCAGCAGTGAAGTGATGACAGTCTCTCGAGGGGAGCTGTTTTTT
TRBV10-3	TRBJ2-1	-	-	CAIRGSYNEQFF	TGTGCCATCAGGGGGTCCTACAATGAGCAGTTCTTC
TRBV19	TRBJ2-3	few	-	CASSIDQSDTQYF	TGTGCCAGTAGTATAGATCAATCAGATACGCAGTATTTT
TRBV28	TRBJ2-5	-	TRBD2	CASSLFLAGAFQETQYF	TGTGCCAGCAGTTTATTCCTAGCGGGGGCATTCCAAGAGACCCAGTACTTC
TRBV5-1	TRBJ2-6	-	-	CASSSSSGANVLTF	TGCGCCAGCAGCAGCAGCTCTGGGGCCAACGTCCTGACTTTC
TRBV27	TRBJ2-1	-	TRBD1	CASSWGQSYNEQFF	TGTGCCAGCAGTTGGGGACAGTCCTACAATGAGCAGTTCTTC
TRBV6-1	TRBJ2-7	few	TRBD2	CASSSGKKQYF	TGTGCCAGCTCTAGCGGGAAGAAGCAGTACTTC
TRBV6-6	TRBJ2-5	-	-	CASSYVGGETQYF	TGTGCCAGCAGTTACGTCGGAGGAGAGACCCAGTACTTC
TRBV7-6	TRBJ2-2	-	TRBD1	CASSLSRGTGELFF	TGTGCCAGCAGCTTATCCAGGGGGACCGGGGAGCTGTTTTTT
TRBV7-2	TRBJ2-7	-	TRBD2	CASSLTSGDSYEQYF	TGTGCCAGCAGCTTGACTAGCGGGGATTCCTACGAGCAGTACTTC
TRBV10-1	TRBJ2-1	-	TRBD1	CASSEYLPGQGYNEQFF	TGCGCCAGCAGTGAGTACTTACCGGGACAGGGATACAATGAGCAGTTCTTC
TRBV6-1	TRBJ1-2	-	-	CASSELSGRSYGYTF	TGTGCCAGCAGTGAACTTTCGGGCAGAAGCTATGGCTACACCTTC
TRBV28	TRBJ1-5	-	TRBD1	CASSPTSGQGGQPQHF	TGTGCCAGCAGTCCCACCTCTGGACAGGGTGGGCAGCCCCAGCATTTT
TRBV4-1	TRBJ2-7	-	-	CASSQIGGAGVIYEQYF	TGCGCCAGCAGCCAAATCGGCGGGGCAGGAGTCATATACGAGCAGTACTTC
TRBV5-1	TRBJ1-4	-	TRBD1	CASSLAGQGGEKLFF	TGCGCCAGCAGCTTGGCCGGACAGGGTGGCGAAAAACTGTTTTTT
TRBV7-2	TRBJ1-6	-	TRBD1	CASSPRTGQGYNSPLHF	TGTGCCAGCAGCCCGAGGACAGGGCAAGGGTATAATTCACCCCTCCACTTT